The clone carrying this TCR beta chain occurred a few times. What it binds is not known. The length of the CDR3 is 13 residues. The J segment lost 9 bases and the V segment lost 4 bases, leaving 6 bases of the junction unmatched. Per the germline V gene, CDR1 is SGHRS and CDR2 is YFSETQ. TCRdb analysed the RT-PCR reads with MiXCR anew, one entry per CDR3 protein. The sample includes more than 700,000 distinct CDR3 sequences, around 20% of them seen just once. This specimen comes from a study of response to subunit inactivated influenza vaccine. Study observations and caveats: Authors suggested seasonal influenza vaccinations each recruit few new T cells.

The sequencing here drew on PBMCs from blood, taken about 5 days after vaccination. This receptor was obtained from a man aged 50 to 60 who received an inactivated influenza vaccine. The chain has TRBV5-1 and TRBJ2-1, with 8 bases aligning to TRBD1. CDR3 amino acids: CASSPQGAGEQFF. In DNA, the CDR3 is TGCGCCAGCAGCCCCCAGGGGGCGGGTGAGCAGTTCTTC.